Listed below are T cell receptor beta chains from one sample, sequenced in a study of response to subunit inactivated influenza vaccine. Each CDR3 protein is one row after TCRdb ran MiXCR on the RT-PCR reads. This table has more than 550,000 distinct CDR3 sequences, about 12% appearing once. Here the sequenced sample was PBMCs from blood, taken on the day of vaccination. Source of these receptors: a man aged 50 to 60 who received an inactivated influenza vaccine. Each CDR3 is given with its conserved first and last residue. The D gene is left open where the match is weak. Size is omitted from some rows. Given values are once, few, many or a class for expanded clones.

j_call v_call d_call clone_size cdr3_nt cdr3_aa
TRBJ2-1 TRBV2 TRBD1 few TGTGCCAGCAGTACAGACAGGGGTGAGCAGTTCTTC CASSTDRGEQFF
TRBJ1-1 TRBV7-9 TRBD1 . TGTGCCAGCCAGGGGGGCAACACTGAAGCTTTCTTT CASQGGNTEAFF
TRBJ2-5 TRBV6-1 TRBD2 . TGTGCCAGCAGTCCGCAGGGGACTAGGTTAGAGACCCAGTACTTC CASSPQGTRLETQYF
TRBJ2-1 TRBV20-1 TRBD2 few TGCAGTGCTCCCCCCGGGGCGGGAGAGAATGAGCAGTTCTTC CSAPPGAGENEQFF
TRBJ1-5 TRBV12-3/TRBV12-4 . many TGTGCCAGCAGTTTAAAAGGGGGTCCAGTTAGCAATCAGCCCCAGCATTTT CASSLKGGPVSNQPQHF
TRBJ2-3 TRBV7-2 TRBD1 few TGTGCCAGCAGCTGGACAGGCCGTTCCACAGATACGCAGTATTTT CASSWTGRSTDTQYF
TRBJ2-4 TRBV7-9 TRBD1 . TGTGCCAGCAGCCCCGTTCCAGGGACAGGGGGTAAAAACATTCAGTACTTC CASSPVPGTGGKNIQYF
TRBJ1-6 TRBV28 . . TGTGCCAGCAGTTTCCAAAAACAGCCACCCCTCCACTTT CASSFQKQPPLHF
TRBJ1-4 TRBV20-1 TRBD1 few TGCAGTGCTATAGGACAGGGGGCAACTAATGAAAAACTGTTTTTT CSAIGQGATNEKLFF
TRBJ2-4 TRBV4-3 TRBD1 . TGCGCCAGCAGCCAAGTAACCCGGGACAGGGGGCCTCTAGCCAAAAACATTCAGTACTTC CASSQVTRDRGPLAKNIQYF
TRBJ2-3 TRBV21-1 . once TGTGCCAGCAGCAAAGGCGGGACTAGCGGGAAAACAGATACGCAGTATTTT CASSKGGTSGKTDTQYF
TRBJ2-6 TRBV6-2/TRBV6-3 . . TGTGCCAGCAGTTATGGGGGGCGGGGGGCCAACGTCCTGACTTTC CASSYGGRGANVLTF
TRBJ2-1 TRBV12-3/TRBV12-4 . many TGTGCCAGCGTACCGAGGTCTGAGGCCTCCTACAATGAGCAGTTCTTC CASVPRSEASYNEQFF
TRBJ2-2 TRBV27 . . TGTGCCAGCAGTTTTAACGTCGCGAACACCGGGGAGCTGTTTTTT CASSFNVANTGELFF
TRBJ2-7 TRBV7-2 TRBD1 few TGTGCCAGCAGCCGAGGGACAGGGGTCCTCACCTACGAGCAGTACTTC CASSRGTGVLTYEQYF
TRBJ2-2 TRBV6-5 TRBD1 few TGTGCCAGCAGTTACACGGCAGGGGGCACCGGGGAGCTGTTTTTT CASSYTAGGTGELFF
TRBJ2-3 TRBV7-3 . few TGTGCCAGCAGCGTCTGGAGTACAGATACGCAGTATTTT CASSVWSTDTQYF
TRBJ2-4 TRBV6-2/TRBV6-3 . few TGTGCCAGCGGGCGAGACAAAAACATTCAGTACTTC CASGRDKNIQYF
TRBJ1-1 TRBV25-1 . . TGTGCCAGCAGTGAAGCCCGGGGGGGGAACACTGAAGCTTTCTTT CASSEARGGNTEAFF
TRBJ2-3 TRBV5-6 TRBD1 few TGTGCCAGCAGCTTTGCAAGTGACAGGGGGAGCACAGATACGCAGTATTTT CASSFASDRGSTDTQYF
TRBJ2-1 TRBV7-2 TRBD2 many TGTGCCAGCAGTTTAGCGGGGGGGCTCGTCGATGAGCAGTTCTTC CASSLAGGLVDEQFF